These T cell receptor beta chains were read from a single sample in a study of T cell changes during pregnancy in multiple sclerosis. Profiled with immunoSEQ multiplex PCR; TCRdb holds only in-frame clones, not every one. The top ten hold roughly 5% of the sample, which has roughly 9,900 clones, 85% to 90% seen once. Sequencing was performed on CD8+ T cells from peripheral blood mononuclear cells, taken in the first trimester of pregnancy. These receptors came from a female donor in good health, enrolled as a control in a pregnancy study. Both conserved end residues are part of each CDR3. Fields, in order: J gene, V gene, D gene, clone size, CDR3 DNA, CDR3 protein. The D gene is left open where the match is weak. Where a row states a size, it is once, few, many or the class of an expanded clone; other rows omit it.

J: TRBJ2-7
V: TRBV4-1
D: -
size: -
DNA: TGCGCCAGCAGCCTTACCCAGGGGATATGGTACGAGCAGTACTTC
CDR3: CASSLTQGIWYEQYF

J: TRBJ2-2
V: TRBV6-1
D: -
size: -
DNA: TGTGCCAGCGTGGCCAGCGGTGACACCGGGGAGCTGTTTTTT
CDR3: CASVASGDTGELFF

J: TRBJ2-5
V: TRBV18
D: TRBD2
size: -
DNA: TGTGCCAGCTCACCAATTCATAGCGGGGAAGAGACCCAGTACTTC
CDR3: CASSPIHSGEETQYF

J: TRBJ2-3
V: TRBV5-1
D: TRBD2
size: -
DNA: TGCGCCAGCAGCTTGAGGGGACTAGCGGACCGCACAGATACGCAGTATTTT
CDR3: CASSLRGLADRTDTQYF

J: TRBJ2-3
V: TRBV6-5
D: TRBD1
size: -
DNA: TGTGCCAGCAGACCTTCGACAGGGGCACCGGATACGCAGTATTTT
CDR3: CASRPSTGAPDTQYF

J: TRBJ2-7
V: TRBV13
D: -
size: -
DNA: TGTGCCAGCAGCTCTACAAGGGGACACTCCTACGAGCAGTACTTC
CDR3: CASSSTRGHSYEQYF

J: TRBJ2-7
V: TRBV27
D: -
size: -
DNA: TGTGCCAGCAGTCCACGGCAGGGTATAGGCGAGCAGTACTTC
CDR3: CASSPRQGIGEQYF

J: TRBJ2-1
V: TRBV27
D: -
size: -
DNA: TGTGCCAGCAGTTCGGTGACGGGGGGCCACAATGAGCAGTTCTTC
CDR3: CASSSVTGGHNEQFF

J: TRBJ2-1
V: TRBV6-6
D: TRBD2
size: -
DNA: TGTGCCAGCATCCACGTGGAAGCGGGGGGGTACAATGAGCAGTTCTTC
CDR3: CASIHVEAGGYNEQFF

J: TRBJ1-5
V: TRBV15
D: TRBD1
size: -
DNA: TGTGCCACCAGCAGAGGGATTCCGGGACAGGCCACATCGAATCAGCCCCAGCATTTT
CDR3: CATSRGIPGQATSNQPQHF

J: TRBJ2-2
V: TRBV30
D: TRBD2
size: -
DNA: TGTGCCTGGAGTCCAGATCCGGGGGGCACCGGGGAGCTGTTTTTT
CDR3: CAWSPDPGGTGELFF

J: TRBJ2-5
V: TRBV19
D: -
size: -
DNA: TGTGCCAGTAGTCCCTCGGCTGGGGGGTTACCAGAGACCCAGTACTTC
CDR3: CASSPSAGGLPETQYF

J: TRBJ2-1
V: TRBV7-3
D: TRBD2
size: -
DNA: TGTGCCAGCAGCTTTACTAGCGGGGAATACAATGAGCAGTTCTTC
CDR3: CASSFTSGEYNEQFF

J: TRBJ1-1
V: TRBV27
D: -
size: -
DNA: TGTGCCAGCAGGGACATGTTGAACACTGAAGCTTTCTTT
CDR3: CASRDMLNTEAFF

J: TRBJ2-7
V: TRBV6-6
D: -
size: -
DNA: TGTGCCAGCAGTTACTCAGACAGCTCCTACGAGCAGTACTTC
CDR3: CASSYSDSSYEQYF

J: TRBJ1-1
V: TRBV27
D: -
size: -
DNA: TGTGCCAGCATCCAGGGGACTGAAGCTTTCTTT
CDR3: CASIQGTEAFF

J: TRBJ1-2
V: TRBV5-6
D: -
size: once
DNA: TGTGCCAGCAGCTCAGGACAGAGGGCGCGGGGCTACACCTTC
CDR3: CASSSGQRARGYTF

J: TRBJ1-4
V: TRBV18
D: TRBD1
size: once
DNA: TGTGCCAGCTCACCGGGACAGGGTGATGAAAAACTGTTTTTT
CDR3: CASSPGQGDEKLFF

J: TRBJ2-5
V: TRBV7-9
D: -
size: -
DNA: TGTGCCAGCAGCTTTGGTATGGCCCAAGAGACCCAGTACTTC
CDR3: CASSFGMAQETQYF

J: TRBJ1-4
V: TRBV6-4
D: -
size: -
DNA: TGTGCCAGCAGAAAGACAGGTTTTGGAACTAATGAAAAACTGTTTTTT
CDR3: CASRKTGFGTNEKLFF

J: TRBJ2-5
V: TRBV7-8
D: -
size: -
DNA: TGTGCCAGCAGTCTCTTGGGGCTGCAGGACCAAGAGACCCAGTACTTC
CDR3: CASSLLGLQDQETQYF

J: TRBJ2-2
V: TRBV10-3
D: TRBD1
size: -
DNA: TGTGCCATCACGGGACAGGAAACCGGGGAGCTGTTTTTT
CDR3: CAITGQETGELFF

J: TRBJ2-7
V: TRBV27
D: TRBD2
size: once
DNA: TGTGCCAGCAGCTGGAGCGGGGGGGCCGACGAGCAGTACTTC
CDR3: CASSWSGGADEQYF

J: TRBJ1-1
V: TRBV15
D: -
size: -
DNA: TGTGCCACCAGCAGAGAGAGCACCTCGAACACTGAAGCTTTCTTT
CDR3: CATSRESTSNTEAFF

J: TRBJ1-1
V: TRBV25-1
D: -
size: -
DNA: TGTGCCAGCAGTGAATGGGGGTTGGGGGCTCAGACTGAAGCTTTCTTT
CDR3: CASSEWGLGAQTEAFF

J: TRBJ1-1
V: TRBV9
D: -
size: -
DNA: TGTGCCAGCAGCTCTCTCCACAGGAACACTGAAGCTTTCTTT
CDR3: CASSSLHRNTEAFF

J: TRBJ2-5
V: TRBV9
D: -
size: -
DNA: TGTGCCAGCAGCGTAGGTTGGGCGGGGCTGGAGACCCAGTACTTC
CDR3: CASSVGWAGLETQYF

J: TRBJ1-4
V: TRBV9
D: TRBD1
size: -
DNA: TGTGCCAGCAGCGTAGACTTTAGGGACAGGGGGCATGAAAAACTGTTTTTT
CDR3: CASSVDFRDRGHEKLFF

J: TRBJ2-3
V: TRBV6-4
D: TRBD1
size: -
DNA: TGTGCCAGCAGCGGGACAGGGGGGGGCACAGATACGCAGTATTTT
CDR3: CASSGTGGGTDTQYF

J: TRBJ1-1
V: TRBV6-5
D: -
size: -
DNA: TGTGCCAGCAACGAACAGATTAACACTGAAGCTTTCTTT
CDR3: CASNEQINTEAFF

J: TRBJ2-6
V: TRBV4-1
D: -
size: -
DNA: TGCGCCAGCAGCCAAGGTTACTCTAGCTCTGGGGCCAACGTCCTGACTTTC
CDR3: CASSQGYSSSGANVLTF

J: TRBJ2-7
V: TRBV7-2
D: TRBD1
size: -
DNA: TGTGCCAGCAGCTTAGTCGGGGACAGGGGAGACGAGCAGTACTTC
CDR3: CASSLVGDRGDEQYF

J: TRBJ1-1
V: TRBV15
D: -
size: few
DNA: TGTGCCACCAGCGGCAGGCCCACTGAAGCTTTCTTT
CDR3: CATSGRPTEAFF